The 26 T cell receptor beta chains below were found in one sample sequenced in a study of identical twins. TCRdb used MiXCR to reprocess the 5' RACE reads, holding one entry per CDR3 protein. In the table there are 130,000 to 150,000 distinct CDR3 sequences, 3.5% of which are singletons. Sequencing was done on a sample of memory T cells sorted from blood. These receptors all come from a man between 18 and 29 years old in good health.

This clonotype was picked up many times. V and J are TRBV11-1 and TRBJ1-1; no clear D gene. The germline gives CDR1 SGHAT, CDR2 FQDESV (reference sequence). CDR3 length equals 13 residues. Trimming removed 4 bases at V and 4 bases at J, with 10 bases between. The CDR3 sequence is CASSYTRGTEAFF. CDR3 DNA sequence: TGTGCCAGCAGCTACACCAGAGGCACTGAAGCTTTCTTT.

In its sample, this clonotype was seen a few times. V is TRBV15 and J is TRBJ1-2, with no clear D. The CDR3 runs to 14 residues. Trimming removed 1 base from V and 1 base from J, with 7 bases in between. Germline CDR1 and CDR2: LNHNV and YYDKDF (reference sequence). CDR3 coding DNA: TGTGCCACCAGCAGAGCACAGAGTAACTATGGCTACACCTTC. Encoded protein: CATSRAQSNYGYTF.

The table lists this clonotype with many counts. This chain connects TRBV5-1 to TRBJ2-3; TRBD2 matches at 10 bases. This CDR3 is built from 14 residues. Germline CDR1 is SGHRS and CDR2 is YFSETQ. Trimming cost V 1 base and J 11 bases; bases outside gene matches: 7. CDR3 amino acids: CASSLFSSGSWQYF. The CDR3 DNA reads TGCGCCAGCAGCTTGTTCTCTAGCGGGAGCTGGCAGTATTTT.

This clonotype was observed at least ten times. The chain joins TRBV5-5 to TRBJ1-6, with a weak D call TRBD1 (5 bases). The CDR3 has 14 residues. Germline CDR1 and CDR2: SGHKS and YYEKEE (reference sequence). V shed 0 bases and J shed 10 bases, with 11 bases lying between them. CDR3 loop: CASSLVPGTSPLHF. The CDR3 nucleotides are TGTGCCAGCAGCTTGGTTCCAGGGACGTCACCCCTCCACTTT.

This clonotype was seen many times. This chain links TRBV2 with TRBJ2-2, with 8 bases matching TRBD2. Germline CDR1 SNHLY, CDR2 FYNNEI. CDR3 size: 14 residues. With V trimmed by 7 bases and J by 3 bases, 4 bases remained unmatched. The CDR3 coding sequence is TGTGCCAGCATTGCGGGAGGACACACCGGGGAGCTGTTTTTT. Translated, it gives CASIAGGHTGELFF.

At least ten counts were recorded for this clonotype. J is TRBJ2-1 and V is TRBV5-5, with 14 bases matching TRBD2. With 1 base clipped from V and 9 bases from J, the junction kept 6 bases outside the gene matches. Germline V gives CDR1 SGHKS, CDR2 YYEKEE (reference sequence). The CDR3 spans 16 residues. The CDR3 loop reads CASSLPGLAGAGEQFF. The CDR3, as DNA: TGTGCCAGCAGCTTGCCGGGACTAGCGGGAGCGGGTGAGCAGTTCTTC.

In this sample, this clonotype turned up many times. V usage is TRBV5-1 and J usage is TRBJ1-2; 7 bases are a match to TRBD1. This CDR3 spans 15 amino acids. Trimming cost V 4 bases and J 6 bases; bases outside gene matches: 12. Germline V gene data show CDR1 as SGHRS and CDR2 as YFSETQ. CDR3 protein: CASSPTGQEVDGYTF. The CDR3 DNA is TGCGCCAGCAGCCCGACAGGGCAAGAGGTCGATGGCTACACCTTC.

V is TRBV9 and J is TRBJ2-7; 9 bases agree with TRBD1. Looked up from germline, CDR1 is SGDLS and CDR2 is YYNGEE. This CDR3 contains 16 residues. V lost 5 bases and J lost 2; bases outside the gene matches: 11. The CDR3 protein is CASSDTPGQGPYEQYF. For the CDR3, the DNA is TGTGCCAGCAGTGATACACCGGGACAGGGCCCCTACGAGCAGTACTTC.

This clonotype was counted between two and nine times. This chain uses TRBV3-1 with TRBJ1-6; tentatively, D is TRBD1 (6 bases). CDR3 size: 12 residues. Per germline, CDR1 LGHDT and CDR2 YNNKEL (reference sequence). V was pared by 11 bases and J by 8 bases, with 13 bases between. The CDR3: CACGQLDSPLHF. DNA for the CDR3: TGTGCCTGTGGACAGTTAGATTCACCCCTCCACTTT. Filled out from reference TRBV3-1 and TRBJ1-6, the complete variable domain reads DTAVSQTPKYLVTQMGNDKSIKCEQNLGHDTMYWYKQDSKKFLKIMFSYNNKELIINETVPNRFSPKSPDKAHLNLHINSLELGDSAVYFCACGQLDSPLHFGNGTRLTVT.

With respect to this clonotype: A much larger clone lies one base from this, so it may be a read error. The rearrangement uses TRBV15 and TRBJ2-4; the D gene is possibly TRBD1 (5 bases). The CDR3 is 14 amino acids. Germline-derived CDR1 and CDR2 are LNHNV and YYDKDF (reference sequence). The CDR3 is CATSSQGTKNSQYF. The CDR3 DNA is TGTGCCACCAGCAGTCAGGGAACCAAAAACAGTCAGTACTTC.

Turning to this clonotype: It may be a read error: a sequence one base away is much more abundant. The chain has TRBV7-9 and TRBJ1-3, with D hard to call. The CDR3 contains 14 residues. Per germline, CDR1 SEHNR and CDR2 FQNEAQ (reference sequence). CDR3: CTSSLIGTGNTIYF. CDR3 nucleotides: TGTACCAGCAGCTTAATCGGGACTGGAAACACCATATATTTT.

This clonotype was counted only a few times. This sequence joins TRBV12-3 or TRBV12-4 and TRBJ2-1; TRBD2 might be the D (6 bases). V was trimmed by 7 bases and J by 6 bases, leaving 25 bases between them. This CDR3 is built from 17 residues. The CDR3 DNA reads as TGTGCCAGCATCGTTTTCTCTAGCGAGTTGGGCGGCAATGAGCAGTTCTTC. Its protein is CASIVFSSELGGNEQFF.

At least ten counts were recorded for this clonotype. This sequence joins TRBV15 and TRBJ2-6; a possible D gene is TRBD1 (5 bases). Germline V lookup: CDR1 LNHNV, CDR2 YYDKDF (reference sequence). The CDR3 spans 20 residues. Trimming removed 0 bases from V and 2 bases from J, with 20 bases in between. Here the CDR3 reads CATSRDVLLQANPGANVLTF. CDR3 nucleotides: TGTGCCACCAGCAGAGATGTCCTATTACAGGCAAATCCTGGGGCCAACGTCCTGACTTTC.

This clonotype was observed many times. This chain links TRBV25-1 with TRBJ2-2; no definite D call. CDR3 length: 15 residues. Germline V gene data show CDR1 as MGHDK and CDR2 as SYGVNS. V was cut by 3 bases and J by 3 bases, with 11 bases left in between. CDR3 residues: CASSEETWHTGELFF. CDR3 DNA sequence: TGTGCCAGCAGTGAGGAGACATGGCACACCGGGGAGCTGTTTTTT.

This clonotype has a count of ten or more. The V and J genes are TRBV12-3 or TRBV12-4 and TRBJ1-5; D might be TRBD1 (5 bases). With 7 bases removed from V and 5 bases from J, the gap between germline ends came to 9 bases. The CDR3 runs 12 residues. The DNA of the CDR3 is TGTGCCAGCAACGTGGGGGATCAGCCCCAGCATTTT. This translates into CASNVGDQPQHF.

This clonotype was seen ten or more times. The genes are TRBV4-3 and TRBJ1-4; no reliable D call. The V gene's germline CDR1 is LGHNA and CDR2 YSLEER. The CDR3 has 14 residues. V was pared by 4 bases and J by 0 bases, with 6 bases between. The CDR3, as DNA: TGCGCCAGCAGCCGCACAACAACTAATGAAAAACTGTTTTTT. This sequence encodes CASSRTTTNEKLFF.

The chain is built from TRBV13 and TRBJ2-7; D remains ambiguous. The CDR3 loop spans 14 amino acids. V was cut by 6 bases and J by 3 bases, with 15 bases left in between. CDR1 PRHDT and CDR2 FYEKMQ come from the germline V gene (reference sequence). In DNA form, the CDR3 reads TGTGCCAGCAGAAGCCTCGTCCCCTTCTACGAGCAGTACGTC. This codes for CASRSLVPFYEQYV.

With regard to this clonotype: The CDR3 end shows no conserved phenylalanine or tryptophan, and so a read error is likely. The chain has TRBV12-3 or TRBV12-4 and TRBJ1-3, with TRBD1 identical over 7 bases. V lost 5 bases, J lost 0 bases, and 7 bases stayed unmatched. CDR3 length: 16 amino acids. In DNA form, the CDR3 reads TGTGCCAGCAGTCAGGGACAGATACTCTCTGGAAACACCATATATTGT. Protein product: CASSQGQILSGNTIYC.

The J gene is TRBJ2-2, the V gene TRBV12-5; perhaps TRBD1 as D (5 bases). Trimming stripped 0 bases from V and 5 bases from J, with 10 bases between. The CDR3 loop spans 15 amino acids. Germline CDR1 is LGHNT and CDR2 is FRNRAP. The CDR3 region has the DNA TGTGCTAGTGGTTTGGTAGGGGCTAGTACCGGGGAGCTGTTTTTT. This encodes CASGLVGASTGELFF.

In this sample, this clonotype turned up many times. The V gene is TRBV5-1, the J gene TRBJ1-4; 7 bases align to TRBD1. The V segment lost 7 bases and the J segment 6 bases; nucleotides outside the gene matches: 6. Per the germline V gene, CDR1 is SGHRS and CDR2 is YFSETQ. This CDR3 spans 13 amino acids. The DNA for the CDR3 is TGCGCCAGCCGAACAGGGGATGATGAAAAACTGTTTTTT. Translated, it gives CASRTGDDEKLFF.

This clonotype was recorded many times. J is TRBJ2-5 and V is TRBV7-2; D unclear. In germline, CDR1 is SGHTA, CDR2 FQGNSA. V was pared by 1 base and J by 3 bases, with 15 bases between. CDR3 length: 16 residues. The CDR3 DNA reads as TGTGCCAGCAGCTTAGATTTTTCTAGGGTGGAAGAGACCCAGTACTTC. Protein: CASSLDFSRVEETQYF.

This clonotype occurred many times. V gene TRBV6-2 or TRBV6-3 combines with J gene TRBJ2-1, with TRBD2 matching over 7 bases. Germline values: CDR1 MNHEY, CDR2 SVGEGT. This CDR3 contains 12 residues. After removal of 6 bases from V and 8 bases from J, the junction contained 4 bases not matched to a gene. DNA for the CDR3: TGTGCCAGCAGGGGGAGGGCCGATGAGCAGTTCTTC. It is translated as CASRGRADEQFF.

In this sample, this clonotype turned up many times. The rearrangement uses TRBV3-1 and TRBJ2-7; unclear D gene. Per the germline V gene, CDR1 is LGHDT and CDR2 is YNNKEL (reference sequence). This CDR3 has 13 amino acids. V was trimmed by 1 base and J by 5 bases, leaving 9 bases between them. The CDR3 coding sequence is TGTGCCAGCAGCCAAGGACTCCAGAACGAGCAGTACTTC. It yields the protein CASSQGLQNEQYF.

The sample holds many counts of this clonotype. The CDR3 nucleotides read TGCAGCGTTGAAAGATACACTGAAGCTTTCTTT. Amino acid sequence: CSVERYTEAFF. This rearrangement joins TRBV29-1 to TRBJ1-1; D remains unclear. The CDR3 covers 11 residues. V dropped 2 bases and J dropped 3 bases, with 4 bases sitting between them. Per germline, CDR1 SQVTM and CDR2 ANQGSEA.

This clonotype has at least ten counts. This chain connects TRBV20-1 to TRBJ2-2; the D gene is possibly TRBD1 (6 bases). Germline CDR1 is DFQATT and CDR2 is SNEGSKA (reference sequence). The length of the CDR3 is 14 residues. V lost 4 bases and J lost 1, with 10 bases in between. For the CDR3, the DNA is TGCAGTGCTAAGGGACACCAGAACACCGGGGAGCTGTTTTTT. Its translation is CSAKGHQNTGELFF.

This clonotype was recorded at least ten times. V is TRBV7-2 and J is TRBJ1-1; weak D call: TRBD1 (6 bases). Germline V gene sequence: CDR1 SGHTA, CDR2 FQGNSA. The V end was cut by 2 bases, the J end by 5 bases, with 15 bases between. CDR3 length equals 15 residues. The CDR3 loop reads CASSLSGGVRTEAFF. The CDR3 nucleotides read TGTGCCAGCAGCTTAAGTGGGGGCGTAAGGACTGAAGCTTTCTTT.